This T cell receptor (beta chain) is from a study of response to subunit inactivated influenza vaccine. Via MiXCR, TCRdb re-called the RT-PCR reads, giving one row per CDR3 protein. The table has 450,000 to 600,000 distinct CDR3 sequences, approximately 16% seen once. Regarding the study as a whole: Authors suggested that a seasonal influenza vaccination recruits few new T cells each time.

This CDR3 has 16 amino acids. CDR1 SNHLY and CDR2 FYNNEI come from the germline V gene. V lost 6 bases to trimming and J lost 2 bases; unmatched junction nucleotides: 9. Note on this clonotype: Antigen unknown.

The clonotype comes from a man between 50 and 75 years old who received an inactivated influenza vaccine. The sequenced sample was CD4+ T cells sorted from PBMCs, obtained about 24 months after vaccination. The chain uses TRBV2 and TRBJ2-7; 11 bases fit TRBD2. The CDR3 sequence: CASRGTSGFTTYEQYF. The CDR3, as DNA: TGTGCCAGCAGGGGGACTAGCGGCTTTACTACCTACGAGCAGTACTTC.